The rows below give T cell receptor beta chains drawn from one sample of a study of response to subunit inactivated influenza vaccine. TCRdb reprocessed the RT-PCR reads with MiXCR, giving one entry per CDR3 protein. The sample records 170,000 or so distinct CDR3 sequences, roughly 10% being singletons. The sequencing used CD8+ T cells sorted from PBMCs, collected roughly 24 months after vaccination. The receptors originated from a man between 50 and 75 years old who received an inactivated influenza vaccine. Both conserved end residues are part of each CDR3. A D gene is named only where the DNA matches it firmly. For some rows the clone size is stated as once, few or many, or as a class when expanded; others skip it.

clone size	D gene	V gene	J gene	CDR3 DNA	CDR3 protein
-	-	TRBV20-1	TRBJ2-7	TGCAGTGCTAGATGGACAGCCAGTTACGAGCAGTACTTC	CSARWTASYEQYF
few	-	TRBV6-5	TRBJ2-1	TGTGCCAGCAGCTCACAAGCCATGCAGTTCTTC	CASSSQAMQFF
-	TRBD1	TRBV7-9	TRBJ1-1	TGTGCCTCAACAGGGGCCCAATTCATGAACACTGAAGCTTTCTTT	CASTGAQFMNTEAFF
-	-	TRBV2	TRBJ1-6	TGTGCCAGCAGTGACCCTAACGGGGGGCCGCATTCACCCCTCCACTTT	CASSDPNGGPHSPLHF
few	TRBD1	TRBV20-1	TRBJ2-7	TGCAGTGCTCCAGGGGGCGTGAAGTACGAGCAGTACTTC	CSAPGGVKYEQYF
-	-	TRBV11-2	TRBJ2-5	TGTGCCAGCAGCTTAGCGGCAGCAGACCAAGAGACCCAGTACTTC	CASSLAAADQETQYF
many	-	TRBV9	TRBJ2-7	TGTGCCAGCAGCCCCTTCATTGGCTCCGAGCAGTACTTC	CASSPFIGSEQYF
many	TRBD2	TRBV24-1	TRBJ2-5	TGTGCCACCAGTGACTGGACTAGCGGGGTTCAAGAGACCCAGTACTTC	CATSDWTSGVQETQYF
few	TRBD2	TRBV6-2/TRBV6-3	TRBJ2-5	TGTGCCAGCAGTCCCGGACTAGCGGACCAAGAGACCCAGTACTTC	CASSPGLADQETQYF
-	TRBD2	TRBV3-1	TRBJ2-1	TGTGCCAGCAGCCAAGACCGTGCTAGCGGGGGGGCCGGGGAGCAGTTCTTC	CASSQDRASGGAGEQFF
-	TRBD2	TRBV7-9	TRBJ2-1	TGTGCCAGTCTCCCTAGCGGACACAATGAGCAGTTCTTC	CASLPSGHNEQFF
many	TRBD2	TRBV6-1	TRBJ2-1	TGTGCCAGCAGACCCAATAGCGGGAGCTCCTACAATGAGCAGTTCTTC	CASRPNSGSSYNEQFF
-	TRBD1	TRBV7-6	TRBJ2-1	TGTGCCAGCAGCCATACAGGGGGCCCCTACAATGAGCAGTTCTTC	CASSHTGGPYNEQFF
-	-	TRBV6-1	TRBJ2-7	TGTGCCAGCACCCTGGACCCCCGGAACGAGCAGTACTTC	CASTLDPRNEQYF
many	-	TRBV9	TRBJ2-7	TGTGCCAGCAGCAGGACGGACAGCACCTACGAGCAGTACTTC	CASSRTDSTYEQYF
-	TRBD2	TRBV6-1	TRBJ2-1	TGTGCCAGCAGTCCTCTGGAGCGGGAGAGGGCTGAGCAGTTCTTC	CASSPLERERAEQFF
-	-	TRBV6-6	TRBJ1-2	TGTGCCAGCAGCATCACTGCTAACTATGGCTACACCTTC	CASSITANYGYTF
few	-	TRBV4-1	TRBJ2-5	TGCGCCAGCAGCCAAGATGCCAGCCAAGAGACCCAGTACTTC	CASSQDASQETQYF
few	TRBD2	TRBV19	TRBJ2-1	TGTGCCAGTAGTATACTGAGCGGGGGGCCGTACAATGAGCAGTTCTTC	CASSILSGGPYNEQFF
many	TRBD1	TRBV5-1	TRBJ2-7	TGCGCCAGCAGCTTGGTCCCGGGACAGGGAAGCGAGCAGTACTTC	CASSLVPGQGSEQYF
many	-	TRBV4-1	TRBJ1-1	TGCGCCAGCAGAGTTACGGGACACCTGACTGAAGCTTTCTTT	CASRVTGHLTEAFF
-	-	TRBV29-1	TRBJ2-7	TGCAGCGTTGCGGGGGTTTCCTACGAGCAGTACTTC	CSVAGVSYEQYF
few	-	TRBV28	TRBJ2-3	TGTGCCAGCAGTCCACGGGTAAACCCAGATACGCAGTATTTT	CASSPRVNPDTQYF
few	TRBD2	TRBV7-9	TRBJ2-1	TGTGCCACCAGACTAGCGGATGGAAATGAGCAGTTCTTC	CATRLADGNEQFF
many	-	TRBV5-5	TRBJ2-7	TGTGCCAGCAGCTTGGCCGTCGGCACATACGAGCAGTACTTC	CASSLAVGTYEQYF
-	TRBD1	TRBV4-1	TRBJ1-2	TGCGCCAGCAGCCAAGGGGGACAGGGGGGCTATGGCTACACCTTC	CASSQGGQGGYGYTF
-	-	TRBV7-9	TRBJ1-2	TGTGCCAGCAGCTTAATAACACAAATGTATGGCTACACCTTC	CASSLITQMYGYTF
-	-	TRBV12-3/TRBV12-4	TRBJ2-5	TGTGCCAGCAGTTTTCGACCGCAAGAGACCCAGTACTTC	CASSFRPQETQYF